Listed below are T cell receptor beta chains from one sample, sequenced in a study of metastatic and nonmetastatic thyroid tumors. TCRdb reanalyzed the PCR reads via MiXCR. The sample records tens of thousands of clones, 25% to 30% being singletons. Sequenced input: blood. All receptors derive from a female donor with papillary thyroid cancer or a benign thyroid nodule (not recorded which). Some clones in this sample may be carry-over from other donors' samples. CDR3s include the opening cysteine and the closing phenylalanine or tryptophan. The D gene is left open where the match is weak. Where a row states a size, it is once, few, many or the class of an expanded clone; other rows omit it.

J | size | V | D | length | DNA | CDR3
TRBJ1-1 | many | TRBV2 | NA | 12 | TGTGCCAGCAATTCGGGACGCACTGAAGCTTTCTTT | CASNSGRTEAFF
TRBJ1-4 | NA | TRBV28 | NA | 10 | TGTGCCAGCAGTAATGAAAAACTGTTTTTT | CASSNEKLFF
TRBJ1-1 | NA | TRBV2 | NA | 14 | TGTGCCAGCAGTGCCCAAAAGGCGCAGACTGAAGCTTTCTTT | CASSAQKAQTEAFF
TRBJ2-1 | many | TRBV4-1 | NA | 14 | TGCGCCAGCAGCCAAGACCCTGGGCGGAATGAGCAGTTCTTC | CASSQDPGRNEQFF
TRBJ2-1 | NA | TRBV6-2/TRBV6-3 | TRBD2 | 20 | TGTGCCAGCAGTTACTCGACCGAGAGTCGAAACGGACTAGCGTTCAATGAGCAGTTCTTC | CASSYSTESRNGLAFNEQFF
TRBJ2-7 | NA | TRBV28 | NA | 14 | TGTGCCAGCAGTCTGACAGGTCCCTCCTACGAGCAGTACTTC | CASSLTGPSYEQYF
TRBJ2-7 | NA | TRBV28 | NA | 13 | TGTGCCAGCAGTTTGGTGAATTCCTACGAGCAGTACTTC | CASSLVNSYEQYF
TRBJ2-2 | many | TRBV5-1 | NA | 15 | TGCGCCAGCAGTCCCGGAGGGGGAATACCCGGGGAGCTGTTTTTT | CASSPGGGIPGELFF
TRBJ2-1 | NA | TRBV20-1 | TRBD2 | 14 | TGCAGTGCTATCAGGGTGGGGAGGGACAATGAGCAGTTCTTC | CSAIRVGRDNEQFF
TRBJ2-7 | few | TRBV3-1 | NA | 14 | TGTGCCAGCAGCCAAGAACGCGGGGTTTACGAGCAGTACTTC | CASSQERGVYEQYF
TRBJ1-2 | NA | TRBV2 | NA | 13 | TGTGCCAGCAAGAGGGGCGGGGGGAGAGGCTACACCTTC | CASKRGGGRGYTF
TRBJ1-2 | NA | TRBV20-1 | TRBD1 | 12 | TGCAGTGCTACCGACAGGGGGGAAAGCTACACCTTC | CSATDRGESYTF
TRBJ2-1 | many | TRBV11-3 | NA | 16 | TGTGCCAGCAGCTTAGACGGCGGGGGCAACCACAATGAGCAGTTCTTC | CASSLDGGGNHNEQFF
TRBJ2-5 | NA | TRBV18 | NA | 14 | TGTGCCAGCTCACTGTCCACCCTGGGAGAGACCCAGTACTTC | CASSLSTLGETQYF
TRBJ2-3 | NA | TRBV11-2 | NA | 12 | TGTGCCAGCAGCTTAACCCTACAGGGATCGCAATTT | CASSLTLQGSQF
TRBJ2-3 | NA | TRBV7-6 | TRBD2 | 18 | TGTGCCAGCAGCTTAGGGGCCGGGCTAGCGGGGGGCGCAGATACGCAGTATTTT | CASSLGAGLAGGADTQYF
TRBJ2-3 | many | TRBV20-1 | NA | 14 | TGCAGTGCTAGGATGTGGGAGGGGGCAGATACGCAGTATTTT | CSARMWEGADTQYF
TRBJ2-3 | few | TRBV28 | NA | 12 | TGTGCCAGCAGTGTCGACAGAGATACGCAGTATTTT | CASSVDRDTQYF
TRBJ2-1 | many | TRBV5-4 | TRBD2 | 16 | TGTGCCAGCAGCTTGGGGACTAGCGGGGGGTACAATGAGCAGTTCTTC | CASSLGTSGGYNEQFF
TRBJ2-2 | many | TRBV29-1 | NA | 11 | TGCAGCGTATTGCACACCGGGGAGCTGTTTTTT | CSVLHTGELFF
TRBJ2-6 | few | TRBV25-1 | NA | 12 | TGTGCCAGCAGTCCCGGGGTCAACGTCCTGAATTTC | CASSPGVNVLNF
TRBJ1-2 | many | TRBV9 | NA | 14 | TGTGCCAGCAGCGAAGGGGGAGCTAACTATGGCTACACCTTC | CASSEGGANYGYTF
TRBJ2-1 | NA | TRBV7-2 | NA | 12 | TGTGCCAGCAGCTCCCAAGTGGAGGGTCAGTTCTTC | CASSSQVEGQFF
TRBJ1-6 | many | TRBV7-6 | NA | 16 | TGTGCCAGCAGCTTAGATCTTAAGTCGGTGGATTCACCCCTCCACTTT | CASSLDLKSVDSPLHF
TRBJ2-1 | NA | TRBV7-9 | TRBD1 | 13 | TGTGCCAGCCCGGGACAGGGCGGCAATGAGCAGTTCTTC | CASPGQGGNEQFF
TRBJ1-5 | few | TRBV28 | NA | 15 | TGTGCCAGCAGTTTCCCCCGAGCCGCGGGGCAGCCCCAGCATTTT | CASSFPRAAGQPQHF
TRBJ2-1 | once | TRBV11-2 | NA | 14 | TGTGCCAGCAGCTTAATGGGAGACTACAATGAGCAGTTCTTC | CASSLMGDYNEQFF
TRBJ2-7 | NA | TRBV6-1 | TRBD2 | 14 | TGTGCCAGCAGAAAGACTAGCGGTTACTACGAGCAGTACTTC | CASRKTSGYYEQYF
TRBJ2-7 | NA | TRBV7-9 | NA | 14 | TGTGCCAGCAGCTTAGTCCATTACCCCTACGAGAAGTACTTC | CASSLVHYPYEKYF
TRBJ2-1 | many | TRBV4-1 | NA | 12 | TGCGCCAGCAGCCAGGGGATCAATGAGCAGTTCTTC | CASSQGINEQFF
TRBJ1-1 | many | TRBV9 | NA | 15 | TGTGCCAGCAGCGTAGGAACTCTGAGAGGGACTGAAGCTTTCTTT | CASSVGTLRGTEAFF
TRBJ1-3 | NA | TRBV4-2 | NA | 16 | TGTGCCATCAGCCGGGAGGTGGCAGGCTCTGGAAACACCATATATTTT | CAISREVAGSGNTIYF
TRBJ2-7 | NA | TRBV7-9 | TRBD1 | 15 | TGTGCCAGCAGACAAAATCCGGGACAGGGGTACGAGCAGTACTTC | CASRQNPGQGYEQYF